This is a list of T cell receptor beta chains from one sample in a study of low-dose radiotherapy and immunotherapy resistance in tumors. A single record per CDR3 protein comes from TCRdb applying MiXCR to the reads. This repertoire shows some 60,000 distinct CDR3 sequences, roughly 29% found once; its top ten account for roughly 6.5%. The sample was PBMCs, taken before treatment. These receptors were taken from a male donor with rectosigmoid adenocarcinoma. The CDR3 runs from the conserved cysteine through the conserved F or W. Each record gives: V gene, CDR3 protein.

>TRBV10-3
CAISESEGAGEKLFF
>TRBV2
CASSLGLAGGWETQYF
>TRBV6-2/TRBV6-3
CAAGGGYVQETQYF
>TRBV6-6
CASRPPLMEGVTDTQYF
>TRBV30
CAWSSRGPDTIYF
>TRBV5-8
CASSSQGSGEQYF
>TRBV7-9
CASSPRDTEAFF
>TRBV6-5
CASSYSAGLETQYF
>TRBV9
CASSVGLGAYEQYF
>TRBV7-2
CASSLREYQETQYF
>TRBV2
CASRMGGRDTQYF
>TRBV7-2
CASSYSEGTIYF
>TRBV24-1
CATSTAGGGNQPQHF
>TRBV19
CASSINSATTDTQYF
>TRBV9
CASSVSSGPLYGYTF
>TRBV26
CASSLSQLPRGTEAFF
>TRBV7-2
CASSLAGQVPWGELFF
>TRBV7-9
CASSQDSPADTQYF
>TRBV4-3
CASSQELRLQETQYF
>TRBV24-1
CATSDPLRDTQYF
>TRBV12-3/TRBV12-4
CASRAGTSEKLFF
>TRBV6-2/TRBV6-3
CASSTPRGELFF
>TRBV2
CASRQGTGANVLTF
>TRBV5-1
CASSLGGTGSSYEQYF
>TRBV5-4
CASSRTGTDPYEQYF
>TRBV28
CASSPGTGVSNQPQHF
>TRBV27
CASSLGTGGSYEQYF
>TRBV28
CASRETNRGRDTIYF
>TRBV4-2
CASSLEAGSHSGNTIYF
>TRBV18
CASSPGSGANVLTF
>TRBV6-2/TRBV6-3
CASSGTRLTGELFF
>TRBV12-3/TRBV12-4
CASSPLPNEQFF
>TRBV11-1
CASSLPTGQGTESSYEQYF
>TRBV7-9
CASSTGPGPEAFF
>TRBV6-2/TRBV6-3
CASRPPGVGEKLFF